The subject of this entry is one TCR beta chain. Its antigen is currently not known. This sample stems from a study of monozygotic twins with inflammatory bowel disease (dated by TCRdb to between 2019 and 2020). For the study in its entirety: The complete study included 28 monozygotic twin pairs: 19 IBD-discordant Danish pairs and nine German pairs, of which four were IBD-concordant and five were IBD-discordant. The search for disease-associated traits relied mainly on comparing IBD patients with their genetically identical healthy co-twins within discordant pairs. Each individual had, on average, about 151 000 unique TCRalpha sequences and 181 000 unique TCRbeta sequences available for analysis. The paper as a whole reports these results and caveats: Background noise and inter-individual variability may have been introduced into the repertoires by the differing immunosuppressive treatments among patients. The analysis was unable to tell apart different T cell subtypes. Concordant and discordant twins showed no difference in repertoire similarity, possibly because of limited statistical power. TCRbeta repertoire diversity, by inverse Simpson index, was decreased in IBD patients compared with their healthy co-twins. Fewer clonotypes were shared with other individuals by IBD patients than by healthy twins, most markedly in patients showing signs of disease activity. The results gave no support for a single strong signal or clonotype linked to IBD.

The receptor library was made with 5' RACE. The input for every TCR library was roughly 3.5 ug of total RNA. For each sample, cDNA synthesis with SMARTScribe reverse transcriptase was split into eight separate reactions. During cDNA synthesis, unique molecular identifiers containing a 6-nucleotide sample barcode were introduced by template switching. TCRalpha and TCRbeta cDNA was amplified by two nested PCRs of about 15 and 9 cycles, with bead purification after each PCR. Before amplification, the cDNA was treated with uracil DNA-glycosylase and purified using the QIAquick PCR purification kit. The second PCR was the step at which Illumina TruSeq-compatible adapters and sample-specific barcodes were added. TapeStation and Qubit were used to check library quality and concentration, and 4 to 6.5 ng of each library went into the pool. Sequencing of pooled libraries was carried out on an Illumina HiSeq2500 single-index Rapid Run using 2 x 100 bp reads and custom sequencing primers. The authors' pipeline ran thus. PCR and sequencing errors were corrected by UMI-based consensus assembly using MiGEC version 1.2.6. MiXCR version 2.1.1 was used to carry out V(D)J alignment, clonotype assembly and CDR3 extraction. To normalise gene usage, clonotype sharing and MAIT/NKT TCR abundance, the analysis used the top 1000, 10 000 and 20 000 clonotypes per sample. After downsampling to 27 000 UMIs, diversity was calculated as the inverse Simpson index using the vegan R package. Paired Mann-Whitney U tests were applied to discordant twin pairs, and Benjamini-Hochberg correction was used for multiple testing. TCRdb reprocessed the sequencing reads and holds a single record per CDR3 protein sequence, with no DNA. TCRdb assigned the V and J calls; the authors' analysis was not used. The sample table records 300,000 to 350,000 distinct CDR3 sequences. The ten largest make up 2% to 2.5% of the sample.

From each donor, a 2.5 ml peripheral blood sample was drawn into PAXgene tubes and stored at -80 degrees C. Without any T cell sorting, total RNA was extracted from whole blood using the PAXgene blood miRNA kit on an automated QIAcube. Peripheral blood from monozygotic twin pairs who were concordant or discordant for inflammatory bowel disease underwent deep TCRalpha and TCRbeta repertoire profiling using unique molecular barcoding. For every twin pair, smoking habits were documented, and each individual was categorised as a current, former or never smoker. The CDR3 runs 16 amino acids, cysteine and phenylalanine included. There is no recorded DNA. Based on the germline V gene (reference sequence), the CDR1 and CDR2 sequences are DFQATT and SNEGSKA.

Sequencing was carried out using blood. This receptor was obtained from a human donor with ulcerative colitis or Crohn's disease, or a healthy co-twin of an affected twin (not recorded which). The chain couples TRBV20-1 to TRBJ2-1; TCRdb outputs TRBD1, but without DNA this stays unchecked. The CDR3 amino acid sequence is: CSALLRQGSSYNEQFF.